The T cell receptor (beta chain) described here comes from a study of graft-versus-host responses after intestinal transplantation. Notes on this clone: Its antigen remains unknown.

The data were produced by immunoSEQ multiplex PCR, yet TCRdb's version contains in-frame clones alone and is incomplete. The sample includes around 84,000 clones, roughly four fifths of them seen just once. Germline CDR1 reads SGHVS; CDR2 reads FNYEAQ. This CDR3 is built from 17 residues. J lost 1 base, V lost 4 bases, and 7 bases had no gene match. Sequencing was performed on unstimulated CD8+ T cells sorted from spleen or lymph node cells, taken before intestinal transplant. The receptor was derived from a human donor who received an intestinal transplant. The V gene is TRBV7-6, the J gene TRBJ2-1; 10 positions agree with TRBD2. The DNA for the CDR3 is TGTGCCAGCAGCTCGGAAGCGGGGGGGCGGTCCTACAATGAGCAGTTCTTC. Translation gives CASSSEAGGRSYNEQFF.